These 25 T cell receptor beta chains share one sample of origin, sequenced in a study of blood T cell repertoires in COVID-19 (dated by TCRdb to 2018 to 2021). The library was prepared using the immunoSEQ multiplex PCR assay. The table comes from immuneACCESS by way of TCRdb, which keeps in-frame sequences with V and J called. Part of the clones is missing from these tables; in studies checked, under half for an unresolved V gene and the rest for unknown reasons. This sample lists 310,000 or so clones; 89% were detected once. The ten largest clones add up to around a tenth of the sample. Sequencing used PBMCs or T cells enriched from blood (not recorded which). Receptor source: a woman aged 40 to 55 who had recovered from COVID-19.

The chain employs TRBV18 and TRBJ2-7; 8 nucleotides agree with TRBD1. Germline V gene data show CDR1 as KGHSH and CDR2 as LQKENI. V lost 3 bases and J lost 5; bases outside the gene matches: 9. The CDR3 is 15 residues long. The DNA of the CDR3 is TGTGCCAGCTCACCGGTCGGACAGGGTTCCCACGAGCAGTACTTC. Translated: CASSPVGQGSHEQYF.

This clone was seen just once. DNA for the CDR3: TGTGCCAGTAGTTTCCTCGGACTAGCGGGAGGGCCAGATACGCAGTATTTT. The encoded protein is CASSFLGLAGGPDTQYF. The chain carries TRBV19 and TRBJ2-3, with 15 bases fitting TRBD2. The CDR3 extends over 17 amino acids. The germline CDR1 and CDR2 sequences are LNHDA and SQIVND (reference sequence). V was pared by 5 bases and J by 4 bases, with 7 bases of the junction left unmatched.

The CDR3 protein is CASSYQVLSSYEQYF. CDR3 nucleotide sequence: TGTGCCAGCAGTTACCAGGTCCTGAGCTCCTACGAGCAGTACTTC. V and J are TRBV27 and TRBJ2-7; no definite D call. The CDR3 extends over 15 amino acids. Trimming cost V 4 bases and J 0 bases, with 13 bases left between them. Germline values: CDR1 MNHEY, CDR2 SMNVEV (reference sequence).

The V and J genes are TRBV9 and TRBJ1-6; D possibly corresponds to TRBD1 (5 bases). The V end was cut by 2 bases, the J end by 10 bases, with 19 bases between. The germline V gene encodes CDR1 SGDLS and CDR2 YYNGEE. The CDR3 sequence is 16 residues long. The CDR3 protein is CASSVSPGSINSPLHF. The CDR3 DNA reads TGTGCCAGCAGCGTCAGCCCAGGGTCCATCAACTCACCCCTCCACTTT.

The chain joins TRBV7-9 to TRBJ1-3; 9 bases line up with TRBD1. The CDR3 is 16 amino acids. Trimming took 5 bases from V and 0 from J; bases not matched to a gene: 5. Per the germline V gene, CDR1 is SEHNR and CDR2 is FQNEAQ (reference sequence). The CDR3 sequence: CASSPGQGSSGNTIYF. The CDR3 coding sequence is TGTGCCAGCAGCCCCGGACAGGGGAGCTCTGGAAACACCATATATTTT.

This chain connects TRBV15 to TRBJ2-2; 12 bases match TRBD1. CDR1 LNHNV and CDR2 YYDKDF come from the germline V gene (reference sequence). There are 17 residues in the CDR3. The trim removed 4 bases at V and 7 bases at J, leaving 10 bases unmatched. CDR3 loop: CATSTKSGTGGSGELFF. The CDR3 nucleotides read TGTGCCACCAGCACGAAATCCGGGACAGGGGGCAGCGGGGAGCTGTTTTTT.

The V call is TRBV28, the J call TRBJ2-5; possible D gene TRBD2, 6 bases. CDR1 MDHEN and CDR2 SYDVKM come from the germline V gene. The CDR3 runs to 14 residues. Trimming took off 8 bases at V and 0 bases at J, with 13 bases between the two ends. CDR3: CASALEGYQETQYF. DNA for the CDR3: TGTGCCAGCGCTCTGGAGGGGTACCAAGAGACCCAGTACTTC.

V gene TRBV6-1 combines with J gene TRBJ1-6; D may be TRBD1 (5 bases). Germline loops: CDR1 MNHNS, CDR2 SASEGT. Between the trimmed V and J ends, which lost 0 bases and 5 bases, there was a span of 11 bases. There are 16 residues in the CDR3. The CDR3: CASSEAARQNNSPLHF. The CDR3 DNA is TGTGCCAGCAGTGAAGCCGCGAGACAGAATAATTCACCCCTCCACTTT.

This chain connects TRBV19 to TRBJ1-1; unclear D gene. With 3 bases removed from V and 0 bases from J, the gap between germline ends came to 8 bases. The CDR3 totals 14 residues. In germline, CDR1 is LNHDA, CDR2 SQIVND (reference sequence). The CDR3 protein is CASSIYGVNTEAFF. The CDR3 DNA reads as TGTGCCAGTAGTATCTATGGTGTGAACACTGAAGCTTTCTTT.

The count of this clone is one. V is TRBV5-1 and J is TRBJ1-3, with 7 bases fitting TRBD1. The J segment lost 0 bases and the V segment lost 4 bases, leaving 4 bases of the junction unmatched. The CDR3 sequence is 15 residues long. CDR1 is SGHRS and CDR2 is YFSETQ in the germline V gene. The chain's CDR3 is CASSTGAPSGNTIYF. CDR3 in DNA: TGCGCCAGCAGCACAGGGGCCCCCTCTGGAAACACCATATATTTT.

The chain joins TRBV10-3 to TRBJ1-2; TRBD1 is a possible D gene (6 bases). The length of the CDR3 is 14 residues. V was cut by 0 bases and J by 6 bases, with 11 bases left in between. Germline-derived CDR1 and CDR2 are ENHRY and SYGVKD. CDR3 sequence: CAISESTGGHGYTF. For the CDR3, the DNA is TGTGCCATCAGTGAGTCCACGGGGGGGCATGGCTACACCTTC.

The chain couples TRBV12-3 or TRBV12-4 to TRBJ1-3; D gene ambiguous. This CDR3 has 12 residues. The V end lost 7 bases, the J end lost 4 bases, and 8 bases lay between the germline ends. The CDR3 spells CASMGLGNTIYF. The DNA of the CDR3 is TGTGCCAGCATGGGCCTCGGAAACACCATATATTTT.

This clone was seen a single time. The CDR3 reads CASSYVRGYSGNTIYF. CDR3 nucleotides: TGTGCCAGCAGTTATGTCAGGGGGTACTCTGGAAACACCATATATTTT. J is TRBJ1-3 and V is TRBV6-5, with TRBD1 matching 7 bases. V was pared by 3 bases and J by 0 bases, with 5 bases of the junction left unmatched. Germline assignment: CDR1 MNHEY and CDR2 SVGAGI. CDR3 length: 16 amino acids.

This rearrangement joins TRBV27 to TRBJ2-7; maybe TRBD2 (5 bases). V gave up 0 bases and J gave up 6 bases, with 15 bases separating them. The length of the CDR3 is 15 residues. CDR1 and CDR2 from the germline V gene are MNHEY and SMNVEV (reference sequence). CDR3 amino acids: CASSLSRELVFEQYF. In DNA, the CDR3 is TGTGCCAGCAGTTTATCGAGGGAGTTGGTTTTCGAGCAGTACTTC.

The rearrangement links TRBV4-3 to TRBJ2-7, with a possible D match to TRBD2 (6 bases). CDR3 length: 13 amino acids. Germline V gene lookup returns CDR1 LGHNA and CDR2 YSLEER. With 4 bases removed from V and 4 bases from J, the gap between germline ends came to 11 bases. DNA of the CDR3: TGCGCCAGCAGCCCGGGACTTCCTTACGAGCAGTACTTC. Translating gives CASSPGLPYEQYF.

This chain joins TRBV11-3 and TRBJ1-4, with 7 bases that match TRBD1. The CDR3 is 15 residues long. CDR1 is SGHNT and CDR2 is YENEEA in the germline V gene. The V and J ends lost 5 bases and 5 bases, in that order; junction bases with no gene match: 8. The CDR3 coding sequence is TGTGCCAGCAGCCTCAACAGGGGTGGGAATGAAAAACTGTTTTTT. This sequence encodes CASSLNRGGNEKLFF.

The chain is built from TRBV5-1 and TRBJ2-4, with D perhaps TRBD2 (6 bases). This CDR3 region has 13 residues. Trimming pared 1 base from V and 7 bases from J, leaving 9 bases between. Germline V gene sequence: CDR1 SGHRS, CDR2 YFSETQ. This CDR3 reads CASSLTGDNIQYF. In DNA, the CDR3 is TGCGCCAGCAGCTTGACGGGGGACAACATTCAGTACTTC. Supplemented by reference TRBV5-1 and TRBJ2-4, the full variable domain reads KAGVTQTPRYLIKTRGQQVTLSCSPISGHRSVSWYQQTPGQGLQFLFEYFSETQRNKGNFPGRFSGRQFSNSRSEMNVSTLELGDSALYLCASSLTGDNIQYFGAGTRLSVL.

This chain links TRBV28 with TRBJ2-1; 9 nucleotides match TRBD2. The ends lost 3 bases at V and 2 bases at J; junction bases unmatched: 14. CDR1 and CDR2 from the germline V gene are MDHEN and SYDVKM. CDR3 size: 19 residues. CDR3 protein: CASSFRWVLAGPTYNEQFF. CDR3 DNA: TGTGCCAGCAGTTTTCGTTGGGTACTAGCGGGCCCGACCTACAATGAGCAGTTCTTC.

The chain is built from TRBV11-2 and TRBJ2-7; the D gene is possibly TRBD2 (6 bases). Germline V lookup: CDR1 SGHAT, CDR2 FQNNGV. The CDR3 has 16 residues. V gave up 3 bases and J gave up 0 bases, with 15 bases separating them. CDR3 loop: CASSLPGLVFSYEQYF. Written as DNA, the CDR3 is TGTGCCAGCAGCTTGCCGGGACTCGTATTCTCCTACGAGCAGTACTTC.

The chain has TRBV5-1 and TRBJ1-1, with 10 positions matching TRBD1. V shed 2 bases, J shed 3 bases, and the junction held 7 bases outside the gene matches. Per the germline V gene, CDR1 is SGHRS and CDR2 is YFSETQ. The CDR3 runs 16 residues. CDR3 DNA sequence: TGCGCCAGCAGCTTTGACAGGGGGCGCATGGACACTGAAGCTTTCTTT. Protein: CASSFDRGRMDTEAFF. The variable domain in full, completed from reference TRBV5-1 and TRBJ1-1, reads KAGVTQTPRYLIKTRGQQVTLSCSPISGHRSVSWYQQTPGQGLQFLFEYFSETQRNKGNFPGRFSGRQFSNSRSEMNVSTLELGDSALYLCASSFDRGRMDTEAFFGQGTRLTVV.

This chain uses TRBV11-3 with TRBJ2-2; possibly TRBD2 for D (5 bases). The CDR3 covers 14 residues. The germline V gene encodes CDR1 SGHNT and CDR2 YENEEA. V was clipped by 5 bases and J by 1 base, with 8 bases between them. Written as DNA, the CDR3 is TGTGCCAGCAGCCCCGGGGTGAACACCGGGGAGCTGTTTTTT. Translated: CASSPGVNTGELFF.

V and J are TRBV4-3 and TRBJ2-1; 11 nucleotides line up with TRBD2. The V gene end was trimmed by 0 bases and the J gene end by 8 bases; junction bases not matched to a gene: 6. Germline V gene data show CDR1 as LGHNA and CDR2 as YSLEER. The CDR3 spans 16 residues. The CDR3 loop reads CASSQDKTSGSYEQFF. DNA for the CDR3: TGCGCCAGCAGCCAAGATAAAACTAGCGGGAGCTATGAGCAGTTCTTC.

This chain joins TRBV6-2 or TRBV6-3 and TRBJ2-7; the D gene is possibly TRBD2 (7 bases). The CDR3 has 16 residues. Germline V lookup: CDR1 MNHEY, CDR2 SVGEGT. With 2 bases removed from V and 2 bases from J, the gap between germline ends came to 16 bases. CDR3 residues: CASSYRTGGGPYEQYF. CDR3 DNA sequence: TGTGCCAGCAGTTACCGCACCGGCGGGGGCCCCTACGAGCAGTACTTC.

The chain employs TRBV11-2 and TRBJ1-6; TRBD1 matches at 9 bases. Trimming cost V 5 bases and J 1 base; bases outside gene matches: 6. The CDR3 is 17 amino acids. The germline CDR1 and CDR2 sequences are SGHAT and FQNNGV. As DNA, the CDR3 is TGTGCCAGCAGCCGAGACAGGGGGACGTCCTATAATTCACCCCTCCACTTT. This translates into CASSRDRGTSYNSPLHF.

The rearrangement joins TRBV10-3 to TRBJ1-2; a possible D gene is TRBD1 (6 bases). V gave up 3 bases and J gave up 2 bases, with 10 bases separating them. The CDR3 has 14 residues. Germline V gives CDR1 ENHRY, CDR2 SYGVKD. CDR3 sequence (DNA): TGTGCCATCAGTGAAATGGACAGAAACTATGGCTACACCTTC. Amino acids: CAISEMDRNYGYTF.